This T cell receptor beta chain comes out of a study of technical replicates of blood from a handful of donors. Trimming left V 6 bases short and J 2 bases short, with 10 bases between. This CDR3 is 14 amino acids long. Germline-derived CDR1 and CDR2 are SNHLY and FYNNEI. Measured with immunoSEQ multiplex PCR; TCRdb has only the in-frame clones, and not every one. The table lists about 50,000 clones, about 95% of them singletons. About this clone: Different DNA sequences within this sample yield the same CDR3.

The chain employs TRBV2 and TRBJ2-2; the D gene is possibly TRBD1 (5 bases). The sample comprised PBMCs. This clonotype originated in a human donor in good health. Some clones in this sample may be carry-over from other donors' samples. Here the CDR3 reads CASRTDRNTGELFF. For the CDR3, the DNA is TGTGCCAGCAGGACAGATAGAAACACCGGGGAGCTGTTTTTT.